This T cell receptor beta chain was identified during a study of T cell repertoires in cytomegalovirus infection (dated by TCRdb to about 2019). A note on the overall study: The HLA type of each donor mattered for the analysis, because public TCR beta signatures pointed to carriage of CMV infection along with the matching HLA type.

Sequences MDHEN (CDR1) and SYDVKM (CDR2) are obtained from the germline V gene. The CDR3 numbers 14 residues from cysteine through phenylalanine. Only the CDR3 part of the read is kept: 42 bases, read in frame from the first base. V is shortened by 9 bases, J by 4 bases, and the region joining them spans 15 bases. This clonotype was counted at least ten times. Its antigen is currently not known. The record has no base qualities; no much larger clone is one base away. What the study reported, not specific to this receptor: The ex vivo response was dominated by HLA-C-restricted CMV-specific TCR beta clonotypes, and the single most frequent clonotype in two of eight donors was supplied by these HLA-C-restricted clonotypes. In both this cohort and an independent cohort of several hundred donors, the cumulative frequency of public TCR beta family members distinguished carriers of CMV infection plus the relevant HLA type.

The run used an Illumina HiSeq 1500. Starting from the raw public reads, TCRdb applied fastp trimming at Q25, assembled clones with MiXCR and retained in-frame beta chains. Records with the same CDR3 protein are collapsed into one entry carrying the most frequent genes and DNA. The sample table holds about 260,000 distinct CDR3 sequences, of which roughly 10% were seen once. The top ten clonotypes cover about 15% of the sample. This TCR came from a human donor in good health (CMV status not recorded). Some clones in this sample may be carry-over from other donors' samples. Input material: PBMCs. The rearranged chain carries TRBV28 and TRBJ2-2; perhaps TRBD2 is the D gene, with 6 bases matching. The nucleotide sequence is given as TGTGCCAGTTGTGGCGGGGTGCTCACCGGGGAGCTGTTTTTT. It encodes CASCGGVLTGELFF.